Sequencing of this T cell receptor beta chain was carried out in a study of T-cell reconstitution after alpha-beta-depleted transplantation in children. Broader study findings: Certain patients had high TCRbeta diversity at day 60, and it came from recipient T cells and thymic progenitors that survived. Several hundred graft clones that had expanded were reportedly the source of alpha-beta T cells about two months after transplant. Fresh T-cell production supplied most of the T-cell counts and diversity seen one year after transplant.

Preparation of the TCRbeta library involved a method that used unique molecular identifiers. TCRdb re-called the PCR reads with MiXCR, one entry per CDR3 protein. Here the sample spans 550,000 to 600,000 distinct CDR3 sequences, roughly 24% being singletons. This clonotype was found a few times. The antigen is undetermined. Germline V gives CDR1 SGDLS, CDR2 YYNGEE. The CDR3 is made up of 15 amino acids. V was clipped by 5 bases and J by 5 bases, with 19 bases between them. Sequences were derived from PBMCs, mostly from graft donor cells, sampled 360 days after TCRalphabeta/CD19-depleted stem cell transplant. The receptor was isolated from a boy younger than two who had a stem cell transplant for acute myeloid leukemia, so the T cells may come from the graft donor. The gene calls are TRBV9 and TRBJ2-5; D possibly corresponds to TRBD2 (7 bases). CDR3 in DNA: TGTGCCAGCAGGAGAACGGGGGGCCCAGGGGAGACCCAGTACTTC. Protein sequence: CASRRTGGPGETQYF.